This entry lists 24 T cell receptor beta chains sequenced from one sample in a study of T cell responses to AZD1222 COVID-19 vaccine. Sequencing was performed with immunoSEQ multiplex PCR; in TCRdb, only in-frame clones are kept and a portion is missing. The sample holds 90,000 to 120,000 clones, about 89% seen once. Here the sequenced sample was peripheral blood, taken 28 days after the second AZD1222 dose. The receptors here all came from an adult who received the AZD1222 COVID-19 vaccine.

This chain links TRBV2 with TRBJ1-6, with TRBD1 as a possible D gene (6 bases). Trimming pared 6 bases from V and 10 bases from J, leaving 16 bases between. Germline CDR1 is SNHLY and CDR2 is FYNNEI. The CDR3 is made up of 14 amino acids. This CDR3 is CASRTLQGMSPLHF. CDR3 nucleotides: TGTGCCAGCAGGACGTTACAGGGAATGTCACCCCTCCACTTT.

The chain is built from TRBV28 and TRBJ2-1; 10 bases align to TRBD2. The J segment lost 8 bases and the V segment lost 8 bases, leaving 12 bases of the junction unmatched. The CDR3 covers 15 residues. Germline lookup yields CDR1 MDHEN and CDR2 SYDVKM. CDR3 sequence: CASPRERGGRDEQFF. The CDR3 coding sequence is TGTGCCAGCCCCAGGGAGCGGGGGGGCCGGGATGAGCAGTTCTTC.

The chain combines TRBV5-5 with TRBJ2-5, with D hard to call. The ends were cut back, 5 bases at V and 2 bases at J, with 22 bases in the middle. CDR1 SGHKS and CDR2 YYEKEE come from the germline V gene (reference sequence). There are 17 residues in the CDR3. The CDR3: CASSPPAHKGPQETQYF. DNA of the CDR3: TGTGCCAGCAGTCCCCCGGCCCATAAGGGCCCGCAAGAGACCCAGTACTTC.

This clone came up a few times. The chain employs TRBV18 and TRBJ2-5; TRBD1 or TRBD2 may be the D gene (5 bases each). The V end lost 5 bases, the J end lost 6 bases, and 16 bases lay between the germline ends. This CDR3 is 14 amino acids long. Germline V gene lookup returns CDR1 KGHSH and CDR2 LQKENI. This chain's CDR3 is CASSGQRGQKTQYF. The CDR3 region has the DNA TGTGCCAGCTCAGGTCAGAGGGGTCAAAAGACCCAGTACTTC. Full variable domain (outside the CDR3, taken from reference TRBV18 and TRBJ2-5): NAGVMQNPRHLVRRRGQEARLRCSPMKGHSHVYWYRQLPEEGLKFMVYLQKENIIDESGMPKERFSAEFPKEGPSILRIQQVVRGDSAAYFCASSGQRGQKTQYFGPGTRLLVL.

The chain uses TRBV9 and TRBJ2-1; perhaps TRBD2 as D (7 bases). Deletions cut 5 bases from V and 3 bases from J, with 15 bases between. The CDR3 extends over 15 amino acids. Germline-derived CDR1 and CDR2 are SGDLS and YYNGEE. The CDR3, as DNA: TGTGCCAGCAGTGAGACAGGACTAGTCTACAATGAGCAGTTCTTC. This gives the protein CASSETGLVYNEQFF.

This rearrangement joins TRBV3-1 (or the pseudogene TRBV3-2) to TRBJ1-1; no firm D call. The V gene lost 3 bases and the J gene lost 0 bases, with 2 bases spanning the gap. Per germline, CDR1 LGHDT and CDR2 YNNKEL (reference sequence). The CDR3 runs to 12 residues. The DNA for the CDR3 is TGTGCCAGCAGCCAGGTGAACACTGAAGCTTTCTTT. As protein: CASSQVNTEAFF.

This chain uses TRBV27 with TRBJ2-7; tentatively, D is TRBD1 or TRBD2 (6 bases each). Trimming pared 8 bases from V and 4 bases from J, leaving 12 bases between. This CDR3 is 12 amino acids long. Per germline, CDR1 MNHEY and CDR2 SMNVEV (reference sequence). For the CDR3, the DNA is TGTGCCAGCGGGGGGCACGCGTACGAGCAGTACTTC. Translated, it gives CASGGHAYEQYF.

The CDR3 DNA reads as TGTGCCACCAGCAGAGATCCCGTGGGGGGTGGGGAAAAACTGTTTTTT. Protein: CATSRDPVGGGEKLFF. The chain uses TRBV15 and TRBJ1-4, with D possibly TRBD1 on 5 matching bases. Germline V CDR1 and CDR2: LNHNV, YYDKDF (reference sequence). The V and J ends lost 0 bases and 8 bases respectively, with 16 bases between them. The CDR3 loop spans 16 amino acids.

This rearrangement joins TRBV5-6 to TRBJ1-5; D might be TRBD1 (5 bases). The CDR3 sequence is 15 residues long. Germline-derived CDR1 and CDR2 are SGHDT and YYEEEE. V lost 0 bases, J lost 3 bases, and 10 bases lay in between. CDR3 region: CASSLGGAINQPQHF. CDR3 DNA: TGTGCCAGCAGCTTGGGTGGGGCCATCAATCAGCCCCAGCATTTT.

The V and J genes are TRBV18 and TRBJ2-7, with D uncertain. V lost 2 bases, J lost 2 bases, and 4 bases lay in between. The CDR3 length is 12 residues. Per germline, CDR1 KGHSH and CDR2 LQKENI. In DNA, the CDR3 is TGTGCCAGCTCACCAGGCGCCTACGAGCAGTACTTC. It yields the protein CASSPGAYEQYF.

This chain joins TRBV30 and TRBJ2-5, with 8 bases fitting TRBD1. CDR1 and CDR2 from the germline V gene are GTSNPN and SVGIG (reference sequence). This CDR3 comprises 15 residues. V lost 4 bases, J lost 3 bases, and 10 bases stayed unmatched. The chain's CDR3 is CAWKKGQVEKETQYF. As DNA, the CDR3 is TGTGCCTGGAAGAAGGGACAGGTGGAAAAAGAGACCCAGTACTTC.

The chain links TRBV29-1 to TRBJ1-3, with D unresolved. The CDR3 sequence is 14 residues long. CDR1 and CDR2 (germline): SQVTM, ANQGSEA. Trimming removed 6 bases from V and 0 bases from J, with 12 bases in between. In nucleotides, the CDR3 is TGCAGCGTCCAAGGCTTACTCTCTGGAAACACCATATATTTT. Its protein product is CSVQGLLSGNTIYF.

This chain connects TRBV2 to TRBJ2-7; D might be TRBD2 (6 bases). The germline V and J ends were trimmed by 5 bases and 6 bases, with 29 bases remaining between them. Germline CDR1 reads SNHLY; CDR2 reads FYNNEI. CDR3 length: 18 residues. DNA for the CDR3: TGTGCCAGCAGTCATCGCCAGCCCCCGGGACTGGGGTTGGTCGAGCAGTACTTC. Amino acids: CASSHRQPPGLGLVEQYF.

The DNA of the CDR3 is TGTGCCAGCAGTGCAGGGGGGAGAGGTAATTCACCCCTCCACTTT. Translation: CASSAGGRGNSPLHF. The chain carries TRBV5-4 and TRBJ1-6; 7 bases match TRBD1. Germline-derived CDR1 and CDR2 are SGHNT and YYREEE (reference sequence). V shed 5 bases and J 6 bases; nucleotides not matched to a gene: 8. This CDR3 is 15 amino acids long. The variable domain in full, with the rest retrieved from reference TRBV5-4 and TRBJ1-6, is ETGVTQSPTHLIKTRGQQVTLRCSSQSGHNTVSWYQQALGQGPQFIFQYYREEENGRGNFPPRFSGLQFPNYSSELNVNALELDDSALYLCASSAGGRGNSPLHFGNGTRLTVT.

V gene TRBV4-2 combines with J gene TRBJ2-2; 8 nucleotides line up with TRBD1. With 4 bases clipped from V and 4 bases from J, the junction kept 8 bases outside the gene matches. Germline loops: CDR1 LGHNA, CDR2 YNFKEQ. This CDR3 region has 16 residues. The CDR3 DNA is TGTGCCAGCAGCCGTGGGGTCGACAGGGGCACCGGGGAGCTGTTTTTT. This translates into CASSRGVDRGTGELFF.

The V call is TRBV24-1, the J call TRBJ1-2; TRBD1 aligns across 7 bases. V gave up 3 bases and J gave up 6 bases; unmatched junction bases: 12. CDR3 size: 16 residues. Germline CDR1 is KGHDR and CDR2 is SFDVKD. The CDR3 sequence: CATSDPDRDWPNGYTF. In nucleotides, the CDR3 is TGTGCCACCAGTGATCCTGACAGGGACTGGCCCAATGGCTACACCTTC.

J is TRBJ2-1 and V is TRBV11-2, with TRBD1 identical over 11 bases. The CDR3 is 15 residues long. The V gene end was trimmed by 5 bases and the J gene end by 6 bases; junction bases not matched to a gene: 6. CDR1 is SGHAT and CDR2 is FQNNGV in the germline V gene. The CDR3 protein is CASSLGQGAINEQFF. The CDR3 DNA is TGTGCCAGCAGCCTCGGACAGGGGGCGATCAATGAGCAGTTCTTC.

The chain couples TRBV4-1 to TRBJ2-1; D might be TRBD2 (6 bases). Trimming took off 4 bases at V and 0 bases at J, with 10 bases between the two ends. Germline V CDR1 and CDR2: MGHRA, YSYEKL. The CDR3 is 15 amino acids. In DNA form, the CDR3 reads TGCGCCAGCAGCCTTGGGAGGAGCTCCTACAATGAGCAGTTCTTC. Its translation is CASSLGRSSYNEQFF.

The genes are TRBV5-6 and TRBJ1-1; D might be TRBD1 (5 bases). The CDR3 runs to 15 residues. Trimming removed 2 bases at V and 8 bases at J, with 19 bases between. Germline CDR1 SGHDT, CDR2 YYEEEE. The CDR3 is CASSLSTRQRNEAFF. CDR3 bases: TGTGCCAGCAGCTTAAGCACCCGACAGAGAAACGAAGCTTTCTTT.

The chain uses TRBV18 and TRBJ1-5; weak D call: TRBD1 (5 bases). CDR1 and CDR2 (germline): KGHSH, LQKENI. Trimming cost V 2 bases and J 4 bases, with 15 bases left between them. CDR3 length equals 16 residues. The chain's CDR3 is CASSPGTGATNQPQHF. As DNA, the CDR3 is TGTGCCAGCTCACCAGGAACAGGCGCCACGAATCAGCCCCAGCATTTT.

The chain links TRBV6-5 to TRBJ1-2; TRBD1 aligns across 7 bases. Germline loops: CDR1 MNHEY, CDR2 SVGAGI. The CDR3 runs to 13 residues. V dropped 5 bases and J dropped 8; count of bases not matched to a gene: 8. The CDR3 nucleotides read TGTGCCAGCAGTAACCGACAGGGCAGGGGCTACACCTTC. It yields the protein CASSNRQGRGYTF.

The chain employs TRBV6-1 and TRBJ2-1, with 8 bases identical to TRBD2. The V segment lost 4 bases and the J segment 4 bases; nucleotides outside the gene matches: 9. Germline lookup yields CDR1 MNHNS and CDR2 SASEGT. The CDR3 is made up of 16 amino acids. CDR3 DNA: TGTGCCAGCAGTGGGCCTATAGCGGGGTCTTACAATGAGCAGTTCTTC. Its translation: CASSGPIAGSYNEQFF.

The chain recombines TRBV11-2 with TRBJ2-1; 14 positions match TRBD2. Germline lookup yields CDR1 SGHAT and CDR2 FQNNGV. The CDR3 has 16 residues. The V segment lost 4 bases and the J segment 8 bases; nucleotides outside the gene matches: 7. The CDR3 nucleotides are TGTGCCAGCAGCTCGCGGACTAGCGGGGGGAACTATGAGCAGTTCTTC. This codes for CASSSRTSGGNYEQFF.

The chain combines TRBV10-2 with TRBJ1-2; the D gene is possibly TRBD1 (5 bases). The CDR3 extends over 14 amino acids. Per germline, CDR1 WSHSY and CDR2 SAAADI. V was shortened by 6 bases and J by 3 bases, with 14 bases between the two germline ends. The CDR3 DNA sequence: TGCGCCAGCAGCATCAGGGCTTTGGACTATGGCTACACCTTC. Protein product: CASSIRALDYGYTF.